This T cell receptor beta chain was profiled in a study of human T cells and chemical hapten exposure. Study background: Small pooled library volume differences mainly caused per-sample TCR yield variation.

Under the authors' procedure: The median was around 89,000 TCRs per sample, ranging roughly 23,224 to 690,600. TCRdb re-called the RACE reads with MiXCR, one entry per CDR3 protein. These V and J calls originate from TCRdb's pipeline instead of the authors' own analysis. The profile shows about 82,000 distinct CDR3 sequences, around 8.7% of them singletons. Time point: healthy volunteer bleed at 6 weeks. Total RNA was extracted from unfractionated whole blood. Germline V CDR1 and CDR2: LGHNA, YSLEER. J lost 8 bases, V lost 0 bases, and 8 bases had no gene match. CDR3 length: 16 residues. The sequenced material came from whole blood. The V call is TRBV4-3, the J call TRBJ2-1; TRBD2 aligns across 9 bases. The sequence was collected from a male donor in good health. Some clones in this sample may be carry-over from other donors' samples. CDR3 in DNA: TGCGCCAGCAGCCAAGACGAAGGGACTAGCAACGATGAGCAGTTCTTC. Amino acids: CASSQDEGTSNDEQFF.